This paragraph covers one TCR beta chain sequence. What it binds is unknown. The data originate from a study of shared clonotypes between healthy human individuals. With 0 bases removed from V and 11 bases from J, the gap between germline ends came to 12 bases. The germline CDR1 and CDR2 sequences are SGHRS and YFSETQ. The CDR3 totals 14 residues. The study, taken as a whole, reports: Approximately 4.5% was the fraction of naive CD4 clonotypes found shared across a few donors. Only a few donors were included, so the genetic and exposure-history diversity represented was limited. In general, naive subsets displayed greater estimated richness than memory subsets did.

Some clones are missing from TCRdb's copy, which holds only in-frame ones; the method was immunoSEQ multiplex PCR. The sample records some 2,000,000 clones, almost 96% being singletons. This TCR was sampled from a man aged 18 to 30 in good health. The sequenced sample consisted of naive CD4+ T cells sorted from blood. Indicated subset: CD45RA+ positively selected. V gene TRBV5-1 combines with J gene TRBJ1-6; D is unresolved. CDR3 bases: TGCGCCAGCAGCTTGGGTCCTGCCGAGACACCCCTCCACTTT. The encoded protein is CASSLGPAETPLHF.